One and the same sample provided the 17 T cell receptor beta chains below, sequenced in a study of cytomegalovirus exposure and HLA in healthy donors. PCR amplification relied on 60 Vbeta primers (plus 13 Jbeta primers). Repertoires were generated with immunoSEQ multiplex PCR, while TCRdb's copy carries only in-frame clones and drops some. The repertoire includes 100,000 to 150,000 clones, around 77% of them detected once, and roughly 13% sits in the top ten. The sequenced sample consisted of PBMCs. Source of these receptors: a woman between 40 and 50 years old in good health and CMV-seropositive.

The gene calls are TRBV11-2 and TRBJ2-4; 11 bases line up with TRBD1. J lost 9 bases, V lost 4 bases, and 8 bases had no gene match. CDR1 is SGHAT, CDR2 FQNNGV, per germline. The CDR3 has 15 amino acids. For the CDR3, the DNA is TGTGCCAGCAGCTCCCGGACAGGGGGCTTTGGCATTCAGTACTTC. Translation: CASSSRTGGFGIQYF.

This CDR3 is CASRRNTNTEAFF. The DNA of the CDR3 is TGTGCCAGCAGACGCAACACGAACACTGAAGCTTTCTTT. V usage is TRBV6-5 and J usage is TRBJ1-1, with unresolved D. Trimming removed 6 bases at V and 1 base at J, with 9 bases between. Germline CDR1 is MNHEY and CDR2 is SVGAGI. This CDR3 spans 13 amino acids.

The chain recombines TRBV6-5 with TRBJ2-3; a weak D match, TRBD2 (6 bases). Trimming removed 11 bases from V and 4 bases from J, with 13 bases in between. CDR1 is MNHEY, CDR2 SVGAGI, per germline. This CDR3 is 12 amino acids long. The CDR3 nucleotides are TGTGCCGTGACGGGAGCGGCAGATACGCAGTATTTT. It yields the protein CAVTGAADTQYF.

The chain joins TRBV7-3 to TRBJ2-1; TRBD1 is a possible D gene (5 bases). This CDR3 is 14 amino acids long. Per germline, CDR1 SGHTA and CDR2 FQGTGA. The germline V and J ends were trimmed by 2 bases and 4 bases, with 9 bases remaining between them. This chain's CDR3 is CASSLGAGYNEQFF. The DNA of the CDR3 is TGTGCCAGCAGCTTAGGGGCCGGATACAATGAGCAGTTCTTC.

The chain couples TRBV27 to TRBJ2-5; D might be TRBD1 (5 bases). V lost 1 base and J 1 base, leaving 10 bases between the germline ends. Germline V gene sequence: CDR1 MNHEY, CDR2 SMNVEV (reference sequence). The CDR3 has 15 amino acids. CDR3 protein: CASSLWLGLQETQYF. In nucleotides, the CDR3 is TGTGCCAGCAGTTTATGGTTGGGGCTCCAAGAGACCCAGTACTTC.

The chain employs TRBV7-6 and TRBJ1-5; D uncertain. Trimming cost V 1 base and J 7 bases, with 8 bases left between them. CDR3 length: 13 amino acids. Germline-derived CDR1 and CDR2 are SGHVS and FNYEAQ. CDR3 in amino acids: CASSLGGRQPQHF. Written as DNA, the CDR3 is TGTGCCAGCAGCTTAGGCGGTAGACAGCCCCAGCATTTT.

The chain has TRBV5-4 and TRBJ2-1; the match to TRBD1 covers 7 bases. V lost 0 bases to trimming and J lost 2 bases; unmatched junction nucleotides: 5. This CDR3 is 16 amino acids long. From germline, CDR1 is SGHNT and CDR2 YYREEE (reference sequence). CDR3 sequence: CASSLDLGGAYNEQFF. The CDR3 DNA is TGTGCCAGCAGCTTGGATTTAGGGGGCGCCTACAATGAGCAGTTCTTC.

This clone appeared a single time. CDR3 sequence: CASSLTGRAQQYF. The CDR3 DNA is TGTGCCAGCAGCTTAACCGGGAGGGCCCAGCAGTACTTC. The chain links TRBV7-8 to TRBJ2-7; 8 nucleotides match TRBD2. The CDR3 is 13 residues long. Germline CDR1 SGHVS, CDR2 FQNEAQ. Trimming cost V 2 bases and J 8 bases; bases outside gene matches: 5.

The V gene is TRBV6-1, the J gene TRBJ2-2; 7 bases map to TRBD1. This CDR3 contains 14 residues. Germline-derived CDR1 and CDR2 are MNHNS and SASEGT. V trimming: 8 bases; J trimming: 9 bases; junction bases outside the gene matches: 12. In nucleotides, the CDR3 is TGTGCCAGCCGCCTCTGGACAGGCGGCCGGGAGCTGTTTTTT. Translating it yields CASRLWTGGRELFF.

The V call is TRBV6-1, the J call TRBJ2-7; 8 bases are shared with TRBD1. The CDR3 loop spans 15 amino acids. The germline V gene has CDR1 MNHNS and CDR2 SASEGT. V lost 6 bases to trimming and J lost 4 bases; unmatched junction nucleotides: 11. The CDR3 sequence: CASSEPGQALYEQYF. The CDR3 bases are TGTGCCAGCAGCGAACCGGGACAGGCCTTATACGAGCAGTACTTC.

V and J are TRBV19 and TRBJ1-5; no clear D gene. The CDR3 spans 16 residues. In germline, CDR1 is LNHDA, CDR2 SQIVND (reference sequence). V lost 9 bases and J lost 0, with 18 bases in between. CDR3 nucleotides: TGTGCCAGCTCAATGACTGCGGTTGGTAGCAATCAGCCCCAGCATTTT. This encodes CASSMTAVGSNQPQHF.

This clone appeared a few times. This chain uses TRBV5-1 with TRBJ2-1, with 7 bases matching TRBD2. Germline-derived CDR1 and CDR2 are SGHRS and YFSETQ. J gave up 7 bases and V 1 base, and 8 bases lay outside the gene matches. The CDR3 covers 15 residues. For the CDR3, the DNA is TGCGCCAGCAGCTTGAGGCCGGGAGGATCAAATGAGCAGTTCTTC. This translates into CASSLRPGGSNEQFF.

The CDR3 spells CASSQLGQGRFRELFF. CDR3 DNA: TGCGCCAGCAGTCAATTGGGACAGGGTAGGTTCCGGGAGCTGTTTTTT. The chain has TRBV23-1 and TRBJ2-2; 9 positions match TRBD1. TRBV23-1 is reported as an ORF; its role is uncertain. Losses at the gene ends were 1 base for V and 9 bases for J; bases not matched to a gene: 9. The CDR3 runs 16 residues.

The chain links TRBV5-1 to TRBJ2-7; TRBD1 is a possible D gene (6 bases). The CDR3 runs to 15 residues. The germline gives CDR1 SGHRS, CDR2 YFSETQ. V lost 5 bases to trimming and J lost 1 base, with 16 bases between them. The CDR3 DNA follows: TGCGCCAGCAGACCATCCAGGGGCGCTTCCTACGAGCAGTACTTC. The encoded protein is CASRPSRGASYEQYF.

Comments on this clone: The junction differs from germline at one of its ends, possibly a read error. The rearrangement joins TRBV27 to TRBJ2-1, with 11 bases that match TRBD1. Germline CDR1 is MNHEY and CDR2 is SMNVEV (reference sequence). CDR3 size: 16 residues. The CDR3 here is CASGLIGTGGNNEQFF. DNA of the CDR3: TGTGCCAGCGGTTTAATCGGGACAGGGGGTAACAATGAGCAGTTCTTC.

V usage is TRBV21-1 and J usage is TRBJ2-7; TRBD2 reflects the table's D call only, with no check against the DNA. TRBV21-1 is reported as a pseudogene. The length of the CDR3 is 10 residues. The CDR3 is CASSWREGYF. The CDR3 DNA sequence: TGTGCCAGCAGTTGGAGGGAGGGGTACTTC.

This chain connects TRBV6-5 to TRBJ2-7, with D possibly matching TRBD2 (5 bases). Germline lookup yields CDR1 MNHEY and CDR2 SVGAGI. This CDR3 contains 14 residues. V lost 6 bases and J lost 0, with 12 bases in between. The CDR3 DNA sequence: TGTGCCAGCAGGAGGGTCCCAAGCTCCTACGAGCAGTACTTC. This codes for CASRRVPSSYEQYF.